These 5 T cell receptor beta chains came from one sample sequenced in a study of cytotoxic CD8 clonotypes in ibrutinib-treated CLL. Here immunoSEQ multiplex PCR was the method, and the copy in TCRdb shows in-frame clones only, minus some. The sample has 200,000 to 250,000 clones, just under 80% seen once. Sequences were derived from PBMCs, sampled after 12 months of ibrutinib treatment. The receptors stem from a human donor with chronic lymphocytic leukemia.

This clone was observed a single time. The chain uses TRBV18 and TRBJ1-2; D is possibly TRBD1 (6 bases). Germline loops: CDR1 KGHSH, CDR2 LQKENI. This CDR3 is built from 15 residues. Trimming cost V 3 bases and J 4 bases, with 15 bases left between them. CDR3 bases: TGTGCCAGCTCACCCGTTGACAGGCCCGGCTATGGCTACACCTTC. As protein: CASSPVDRPGYGYTF.

The chain links TRBV11-2 to TRBJ2-3, with D tentatively TRBD2 (6 bases). CDR3 length: 17 amino acids. The V and J ends lost 5 bases and 1 base respectively, with 19 bases between them. CDR1 and CDR2 (germline): SGHAT, FQNNGV. CDR3 sequence (DNA): TGTGCCAGCAGCCCCGGGGCTCTAGCGTACGGCACAGATACGCAGTATTTT. This gives the protein CASSPGALAYGTDTQYF.

Only a few counts were recorded for this clone. The sample carries other DNA sequences with the same CDR3. This chain links TRBV11-3 with TRBJ2-2; a weak D match, TRBD1 (7 bases). Trimming took 1 base from V and 0 from J, leaving 9 bases between them. CDR1 SGHNT and CDR2 YENEEA come from the germline V gene. The CDR3 spans 16 residues. The CDR3: CASSLGGTANTGELFF. The CDR3 DNA follows: TGTGCCAGCAGCTTAGGCGGGACAGCGAACACCGGGGAGCTGTTTTTT.

J is TRBJ1-3 and V is TRBV25-1; D unclear. CDR1 is MGHDK and CDR2 is SYGVNS in the germline V gene. V lost 3 bases, J lost 0 bases, and 12 bases lay in between. This CDR3 spans 16 amino acids. In DNA, the CDR3 is TGTGCCAGCAGTGATCCCTCAGTGGGCTCTGGAAACACCATATATTTT. It is translated as CASSDPSVGSGNTIYF.

The genes are TRBV6-1 and TRBJ2-4; TRBD1 aligns across 7 bases. The CDR3 sequence is 11 residues long. CDR1 and CDR2 (germline): MNHNS, SASEGT. V lost 6 bases, J lost 11 bases, and 4 bases stayed unmatched. CDR3 sequence: CASSQQGVQYF. Here the CDR3 DNA reads TGTGCCAGCAGCCAGCAGGGGGTTCAGTACTTC.